This T cell receptor (beta chain) came from a study of T-cell memory formation after mild COVID-19. Constant-segment primers and 5'RACE yielded cDNA libraries for TCR alpha and TCR beta, each carrying sample barcodes and UMIs. TCRdb reanalysed the 5' RACE reads using MiXCR and keeps one entry per CDR3 protein. The sample lists fewer than 600,000 distinct CDR3 sequences, roughly 22% occurring once. Study-level findings and limits: Day 15 to 85 contractors were CD4/CD8 balanced; later expanders leaned CD4+. Whether second-wave clones peaking at day 37 were SARS-CoV-2 specific went unconfirmed. CD4+ contracting clones were mainly CM and EM; CD8+ ones, EMRA.

Turning to this clonotype: As yet, its antigen is unknown.

The junction had 5 bases not matched to a gene; V was cut back by 3 bases and J by 9 bases. CDR1 is SNHLY and CDR2 is FYNNEI in the germline V gene. The CDR3 consists of 13 residues. The rearrangement joins TRBV2 to TRBJ2-1, with TRBD2 matching over 7 bases. Sequenced sample: PBMCs or a T cell subset sorted from them (not recorded which). The receptor's source is an adult woman who had mild COVID-19 (a few samples of this study predate the infection). Cell type and time point are not known. CDR3 in DNA: TGTGCCAGCAGTGAGACTAGCCAGGGTGAGCAGTTCTTC. This codes for CASSETSQGEQFF.